This T cell receptor beta chain was documented in a study of blood T cell repertoires in COVID-19. V gave up 2 bases and J gave up 7 bases; unmatched junction bases: 2. CDR3 length equals 13 residues. CDR1 and CDR2 (germline): MDHEN, SYDVKM. This clone was detected a few times. Some clones are missing from TCRdb's copy, which holds only in-frame ones; the method was immunoSEQ multiplex PCR. The data hold 130,000 or so clones, with roughly 86% observed a single time. The sequencing sample was made of peripheral blood. This clonotype was obtained from a woman in her 70s with COVID-19, enrolled during active disease. V is TRBV28 and J is TRBJ1-5; the match to TRBD1 covers 7 bases. DNA for the CDR3: TGTGCCAGCAGTTTAAGGGGGCACCAGCCCCAGCATTTT. Amino acid sequence: CASSLRGHQPQHF.